This T cell receptor beta chain derives from a study of cytomegalovirus exposure and HLA in healthy donors. Donors likely had unrecorded immune exposures despite being nominally healthy when sampled. Whole-study results and caveats: In an earlier analysis, in about 530 donors, most V segments appeared productive either ~87% or ~30% of the time.

Looked up from germline, CDR1 is SGHRS and CDR2 is YFSETQ. CDR3 length: 17 amino acids. Trimming took 2 bases from V and 1 from J; bases not matched to a gene: 6. A word on this clone: The antigen remains undetermined.

Primers for the PCR totalled 60 Vbeta and 13 Jbeta. The protocol was immunoSEQ multiplex PCR, while the TCRdb copy is restricted to in-frame clones and leaves out a portion. The sample includes some 110,000 clones, about 59% of them seen just once. The sequence derives from a woman aged 40 to 50 in good health and CMV-seropositive. The sample was PBMCs. The chain couples TRBV5-1 to TRBJ2-3; 11 nucleotides align to TRBD2. Here the CDR3 DNA reads TGCGCCAGCAGCTTCTCCACTAGCGGGAGTGGCACAGATACGCAGTATTTT. This sequence encodes CASSFSTSGSGTDTQYF.